This TCR beta chain was sequenced during a study of T cells after yellow fever vaccination. About the research overall: Fractions of low cell number were prepared using SMART-Seq v4 Ultra Low Input.

The length of the CDR3 is 13 residues. CDR1 and CDR2 from the germline V gene are SGHRS and YFSETQ. V was shortened by 7 bases and J by 4 bases, with 14 bases between the two germline ends. Whole-study results and caveats: Repertoires sorted by FACS could include abundant clonotypes that are contaminants from the bulk population. After the booster, over 95% of CD4 and more than 75% of CD8 primary-response clones were re-detected.

This clonotype was found a few times. Its specificity is not known. UMIs and a universal primer site were added when TCR cDNA was made by 5'RACE template switching. TCRdb passed the 5' RACE reads through MiXCR, listing each CDR3 protein once. The data show hundreds of thousands of distinct CDR3 sequences, with 7.5% to 9% seen just once and roughly 18% held by the top ten. This clonotype was sampled from a young man who received the YFV17D yellow fever vaccine. The gene calls are TRBV5-1 and TRBJ1-1; a weak D match, TRBD1 (5 bases). This specimen was PBMCs, taken on the day of the first yellow fever vaccination. Here the CDR3 reads CASQGVGSTEAFF. The CDR3 region has the DNA TGCGCCAGCCAGGGTGTCGGGAGCACTGAAGCTTTCTTT.